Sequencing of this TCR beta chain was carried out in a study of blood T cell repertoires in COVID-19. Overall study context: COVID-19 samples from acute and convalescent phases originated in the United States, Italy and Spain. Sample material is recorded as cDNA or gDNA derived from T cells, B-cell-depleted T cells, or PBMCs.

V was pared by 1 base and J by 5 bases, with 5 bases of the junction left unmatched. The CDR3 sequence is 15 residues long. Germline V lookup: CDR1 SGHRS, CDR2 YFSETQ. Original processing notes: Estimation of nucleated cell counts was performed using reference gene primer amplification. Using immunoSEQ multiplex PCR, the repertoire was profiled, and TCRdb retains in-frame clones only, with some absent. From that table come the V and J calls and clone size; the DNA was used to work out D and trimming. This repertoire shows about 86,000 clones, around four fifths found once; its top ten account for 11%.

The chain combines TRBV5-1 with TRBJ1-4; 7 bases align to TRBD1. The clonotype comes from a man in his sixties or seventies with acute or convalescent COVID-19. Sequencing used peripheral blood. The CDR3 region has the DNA TGCGCCAGCAGCTTGATTCCAGGGGGGAATGAAAAACTGTTTTTT. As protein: CASSLIPGGNEKLFF.